The rows below give T cell receptor beta chains drawn from one sample of a study of blood T cells in healthy people across ages. TCRdb called the 5' RACE reads again in MiXCR, with one record for every CDR3 protein. The sample has roughly 800,000 distinct CDR3 sequences, 50% to 65% seen once. The specimen sequenced was blood. The receptor set was obtained from a man older than 75 in good health. Both conserved end residues are part of each CDR3. D genes are given only for firm matches. For some rows the clone size is stated as once, few or many, or as a class when expanded; others skip it.

CDR3nt,CDR3aa,abundance,d_gene,j_gene,v_gene
TGTGCCAGCAGCTTAGGCAGGGTCGGCTCTGGAAACACCATATATTTT,CASSLGRVGSGNTIYF,NA,NA,TRBJ1-3,TRBV7-9
TGTGCCAGCACCCTGGGGGGGCCCGTCTATGGCTACACCTTC,CASTLGGPVYGYTF,NA,NA,TRBJ1-2,TRBV28
TGTGCCAGCACCCCTACGGGACTAGCGGGCCACGAGCAGTACTTC,CASTPTGLAGHEQYF,NA,TRBD2,TRBJ2-7,TRBV6-2/TRBV6-3
TGTGCCAGCAGTTACGGGAGGGCCCCAGATACGCAGTATTTT,CASSYGRAPDTQYF,once,TRBD2,TRBJ2-3,TRBV6-5
TGTGCCAGCAGCCCGGCCGCCCCAGAGCGGTTCTTC,CASSPAAPERFF,NA,NA,TRBJ2-1,TRBV7-2
TGTGCCAGCACCGGCGGACTAGCGGGATACAATGAGCAGTTCTTC,CASTGGLAGYNEQFF,once,TRBD2,TRBJ2-1,TRBV2
TGTGCCAGCTGGGGGGGAGGCTACACCTTC,CASWGGGYTF,few,NA,TRBJ1-2,TRBV25-1
TGTGCCAGCAGCTTGGGGACTAGCGTTGCAGATACGCAGTATTTT,CASSLGTSVADTQYF,NA,TRBD2,TRBJ2-3,TRBV5-6
TGTGCCAGCAGTTTTGTCGCAGGGAACTATGGCTACACCTTC,CASSFVAGNYGYTF,NA,NA,TRBJ1-2,TRBV12-3/TRBV12-4
TGCAGTGCTAGACCGGGACAGAACACAGATACGCAGTATTTT,CSARPGQNTDTQYF,NA,TRBD1,TRBJ2-3,TRBV20-1
TGCAGTGCTGCCAGCAGGGTCGGGAAAAATTCACCCCTCCACTTT,CSAASRVGKNSPLHF,NA,NA,TRBJ1-6,TRBV20-1
TGCAGTGCCTCACTAGCGGGAGGGGCGCAGTACTTC,CSASLAGGAQYF,NA,TRBD2,TRBJ2-7,TRBV20-1
TGTGCCAGCAGAACAGGGGGAGAGACCCAGTACTTC,CASRTGGETQYF,NA,TRBD1,TRBJ2-5,TRBV6-6
TGCGCCAGCAGCTGGCGAGGGAGGCTAAGTGAGCAGTTCTTC,CASSWRGRLSEQFF,few,NA,TRBJ2-1,TRBV5-1
TGTGCCACCAGTGATGGGGAGGGGAACTTAGCCTCCGCAGCTCTGTTCTTC,CATSDGEGNLASAALFF,NA,TRBD2,TRBJ2-1,TRBV24-1
TGCAGTGCTAGTATGGAGGCCGAGCAGTACTTC,CSASMEAEQYF,NA,NA,TRBJ2-7,TRBV20-1
TGCAGTGCTAGTGCCAGAGCGACCACAGATACGCAGTATTTT,CSASARATTDTQYF,NA,NA,TRBJ2-3,TRBV20-1
TGCAGCGTGGACCCAAACGAGACAGGACGAGCTTTCTTT,CSVDPNETGRAFF,NA,NA,TRBJ1-1,TRBV29-1
TGTGCCAGCAGTGAACAGGGACAGGGAGCCGATACGCAGTATTTT,CASSEQGQGADTQYF,NA,TRBD1,TRBJ2-3,TRBV6-1
TGTGCCAGCAGCTTAGCCCATCCGGGACAGGGCTATGGCTACACCTTC,CASSLAHPGQGYGYTF,few,TRBD1,TRBJ1-2,TRBV7-9
TGTGCCAGCAGCTTAGCGGAATCTACCCAGTACTTC,CASSLAESTQYF,few,NA,TRBJ2-5,TRBV7-2
TGTGCCACCAGTGAAACGGGGGCTTACAATGAGCAGTTCTTC,CATSETGAYNEQFF,NA,NA,TRBJ2-1,TRBV24-1
TGTGCCAGCAGCTTAAAGATGGGTGAGCGCAGATACGCGTATTTT,CASSLKMGERRYAYF,NA,NA,TRBJ2-3,TRBV7-8
TGTGCCAGCAGCTTAAGACTAGCGGGAGGCATCCCAACTAGCACAGATACGCAGTATTTT,CASSLRLAGGIPTSTDTQYF,few,TRBD2,TRBJ2-3,TRBV7-3
TGCGCCAGCAGCAAGACAGGGGCCTTCTCCTACAATGAGCAGTTCTTC,CASSKTGAFSYNEQFF,NA,TRBD1,TRBJ2-1,TRBV5-1
TGTGCCAGCAGTGTATTCGGAGATTCTGAAGCTTTCTTT,CASSVFGDSEAFF,few,NA,TRBJ1-1,TRBV25-1